This T cell receptor (beta chain) was documented in a study of neurological immune-mediated disorders. Study-wide points: No CDR3 amino acid sequences were shared by expanded clones across subjects, suggesting private repertoires in all groups. Patients with HTLV-1-associated myelopathy showed the most TCR clonal expansion. Those with multiple sclerosis showed the least, falling below healthy controls.

The cDNA was generated by 5'RACE with 10-nucleotide random UMIs. Per sequencing run, 15-18 subjects together gave over 190 million TCR-beta sequences. One entry per CDR3 protein, called by TCRdb with MiXCR from the 5' RACE reads. The sample shows 50,000 or so distinct CDR3 sequences, approximately 15% of them seen only once. Comments on this clonotype: Its antigen remains unknown. At one end, the junction sequence differs from germline, possibly due to a read error.

Germline-derived CDR1 and CDR2 are MDHEN and SYDVKM. There are 17 residues in the CDR3. The TCR sequence derives from a man in his sixties in good health. The V gene is TRBV28, the J gene TRBJ2-6; D is perhaps TRBD1 (5 bases). What was sequenced was PBMCs. The CDR3 bases are TGTGCCAGCAGTTTAGGACATGGTAGGGCTGGAGCCAACGTCCTGACTTTC. This translates into CASSLGHGRAGANVLTF.